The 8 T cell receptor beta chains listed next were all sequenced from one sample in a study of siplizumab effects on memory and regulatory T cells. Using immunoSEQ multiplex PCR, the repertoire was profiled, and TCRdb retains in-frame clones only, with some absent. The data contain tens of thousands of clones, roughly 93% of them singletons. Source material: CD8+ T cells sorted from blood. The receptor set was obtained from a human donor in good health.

The CDR3 loop reads CASSYPGPQPQHF. CDR3 in DNA: TGTGCCAGCAGTTACCCAGGGCCCCAGCCCCAGCATTTT. The chain is built from TRBV6-6 and TRBJ1-5; D is perhaps TRBD1 (5 bases). Germline V CDR1 and CDR2: MNHNY, SVGAGI (reference sequence). The CDR3 loop spans 13 amino acids. Trimming left V 2 bases short and J 7 bases short, with 9 bases between.

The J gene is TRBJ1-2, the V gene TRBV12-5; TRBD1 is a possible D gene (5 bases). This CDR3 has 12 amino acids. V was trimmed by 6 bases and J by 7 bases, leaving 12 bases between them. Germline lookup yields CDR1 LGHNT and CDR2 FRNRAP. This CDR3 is CASGDGGPGYTF. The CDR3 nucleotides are TGTGCTAGTGGCGACGGGGGACCTGGCTACACCTTC.

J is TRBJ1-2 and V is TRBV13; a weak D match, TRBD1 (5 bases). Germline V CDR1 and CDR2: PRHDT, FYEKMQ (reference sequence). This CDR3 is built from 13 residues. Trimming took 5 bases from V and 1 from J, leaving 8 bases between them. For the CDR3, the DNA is TGTGCCAGCAGCCCGCAGGGTAACTATGGCTACACCTTC. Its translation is CASSPQGNYGYTF.

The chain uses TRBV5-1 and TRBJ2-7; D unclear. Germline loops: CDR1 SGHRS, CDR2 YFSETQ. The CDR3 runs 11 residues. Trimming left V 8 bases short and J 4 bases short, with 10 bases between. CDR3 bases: TGCGCCAGTAAAGACACTTACGAGCAGTACTTC. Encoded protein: CASKDTYEQYF. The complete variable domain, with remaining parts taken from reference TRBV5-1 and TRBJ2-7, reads KAGVTQTPRYLIKTRGQQVTLSCSPISGHRSVSWYQQTPGQGLQFLFEYFSETQRNKGNFPGRFSGRQFSNSRSEMNVSTLELGDSALYLCASKDTYEQYFGPGTRLTVT.

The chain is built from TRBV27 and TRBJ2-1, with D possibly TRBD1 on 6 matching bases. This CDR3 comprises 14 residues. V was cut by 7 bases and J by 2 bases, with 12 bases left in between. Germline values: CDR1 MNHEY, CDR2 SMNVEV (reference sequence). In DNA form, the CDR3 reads TGTGCCAGCACAGGGGTGGGGGCCTACAATGAGCAGTTCTTC. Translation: CASTGVGAYNEQFF.

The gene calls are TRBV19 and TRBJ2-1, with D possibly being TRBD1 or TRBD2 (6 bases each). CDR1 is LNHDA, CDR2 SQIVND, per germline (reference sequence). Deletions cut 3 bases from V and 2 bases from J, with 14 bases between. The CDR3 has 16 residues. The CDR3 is CASSILGGGPYNEQFF. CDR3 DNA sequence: TGTGCCAGTAGTATTCTCGGAGGGGGACCCTACAATGAGCAGTTCTTC.

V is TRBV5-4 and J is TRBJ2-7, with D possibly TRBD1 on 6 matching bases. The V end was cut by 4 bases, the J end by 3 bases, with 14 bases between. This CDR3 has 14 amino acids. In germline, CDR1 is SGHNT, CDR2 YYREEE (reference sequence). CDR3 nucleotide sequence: TGTGCCAGCAGCCACCGGGACACCAACTACGAGCAGTACTTC. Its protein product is CASSHRDTNYEQYF.

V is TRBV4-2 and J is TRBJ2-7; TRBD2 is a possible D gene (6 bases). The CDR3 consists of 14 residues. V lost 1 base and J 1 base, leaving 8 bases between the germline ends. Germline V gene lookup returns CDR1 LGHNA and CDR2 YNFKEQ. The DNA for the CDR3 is TGTGCCAGCAGCCAAGCGACTAGTTCCTACGAGCAGTACTTC. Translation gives CASSQATSSYEQYF.